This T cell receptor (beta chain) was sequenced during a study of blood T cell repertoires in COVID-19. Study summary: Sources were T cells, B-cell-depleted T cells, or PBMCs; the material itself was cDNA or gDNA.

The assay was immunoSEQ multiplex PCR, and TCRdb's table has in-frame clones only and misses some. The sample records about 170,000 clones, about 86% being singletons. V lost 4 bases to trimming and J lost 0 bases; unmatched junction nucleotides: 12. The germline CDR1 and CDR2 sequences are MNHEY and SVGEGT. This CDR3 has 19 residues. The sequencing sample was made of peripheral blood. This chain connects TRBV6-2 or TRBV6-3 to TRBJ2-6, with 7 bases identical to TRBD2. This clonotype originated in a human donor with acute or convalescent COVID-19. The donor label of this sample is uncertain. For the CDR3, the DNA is TGTGCCAGCAGTTGGCCCTTGGGACTACCCTTCTCTGGGGCCAACGTCCTGACTTTC. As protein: CASSWPLGLPFSGANVLTF.